This paragraph covers one TCR beta chain sequence. The method was immunoSEQ multiplex PCR; TCRdb's version includes in-frame clones alone and lacks a portion of them. This table has about 69,000 clones, roughly 80% appearing once. The data stem from a study of control samples from healthy donors and cancer patients. Germline V gene data show CDR1 as PRHDT and CDR2 as FYEKMQ (reference sequence). Trimming removed 3 bases from V and 6 bases from J, with 8 bases in between. CDR3 length: 12 amino acids. This clonotype was obtained from a woman aged 45-65 years with lung cancer. Specimen: PBMCs. The genes are TRBV13 and TRBJ2-5; no clear D. The CDR3 DNA reads as TGTGCCAGCAGCTTTAAAAGGAAGACCCAGTACTTC. It yields the protein CASSFKRKTQYF.